What follows describes a single T cell receptor (beta chain). Its antigen is unknown. This sample was taken from a study of cytomegalovirus exposure and HLA in healthy donors. Study results and caveats: Later analysis associated a missense DCLRE1C variant with TCR beta V- and J-gene trimming. Presence/absence analysis assumed near-uniform sequencing depth across donors.

The study ran its PCR with 60 Vbeta and 13 Jbeta primers. Using immunoSEQ multiplex PCR, the repertoire was profiled, and TCRdb retains in-frame clones only, with some absent. The sample has a few hundred thousand clones, roughly 80% seen once; the top ten hold about 0.3%. CDR1 is ENHRY and CDR2 is SYGVKD in the germline V gene. V was pared by 4 bases and J by 7 bases, with 11 bases between. The CDR3 loop spans 13 amino acids. The source material was PBMCs. The source is a girl aged 2-10 years in good health and CMV-seronegative. V usage is TRBV10-3 and J usage is TRBJ1-5; TRBD1 is a possible D gene (6 bases). The CDR3 coding sequence is TGTGCCATCAGTGCGGACAGAAACCAGCCCCAGCATTTT. Protein: CAISADRNQPQHF.